A single sample gave rise to the 2 T cell receptor beta chains below, sequenced in a study of blood T cell repertoires in COVID-19. Sequencing used immunoSEQ multiplex PCR; TCRdb keeps in-frame clones, though not all of them. The sample consists of under 75,000 clones, about four fifths of them appearing once. The sequenced sample was peripheral blood. These receptors originate from a woman in her fifties or sixties with acute or convalescent COVID-19.

This chain joins TRBV3-1 (or the pseudogene TRBV3-2) and TRBJ1-6; 10 positions agree with TRBD1. CDR3 length: 17 amino acids. Germline-derived CDR1 and CDR2 are LGHDT and YNNKEL (reference sequence). J lost 9 bases, V lost 0 bases, and 8 bases had no gene match. This chain's CDR3 is CASSQDRQGASSSPLHF. CDR3 in DNA: TGTGCCAGCAGCCAAGATAGACAGGGGGCTTCATCTTCACCCCTCCACTTT.

This clone was seen only a few times. The rearrangement links TRBV29-1 to TRBJ1-2; 8 nucleotides match TRBD1. This CDR3 has 18 amino acids. V lost 7 bases, J lost 6 bases, and 25 bases stayed unmatched. Germline CDR1 reads SQVTM; CDR2 reads ANQGSEA. As DNA, the CDR3 is TGCAGCGCCCATAATCCCAGGGGGCGGATGGATGGGTCGGATGGCTACACCTTC. Amino acid sequence: CSAHNPRGRMDGSDGYTF.